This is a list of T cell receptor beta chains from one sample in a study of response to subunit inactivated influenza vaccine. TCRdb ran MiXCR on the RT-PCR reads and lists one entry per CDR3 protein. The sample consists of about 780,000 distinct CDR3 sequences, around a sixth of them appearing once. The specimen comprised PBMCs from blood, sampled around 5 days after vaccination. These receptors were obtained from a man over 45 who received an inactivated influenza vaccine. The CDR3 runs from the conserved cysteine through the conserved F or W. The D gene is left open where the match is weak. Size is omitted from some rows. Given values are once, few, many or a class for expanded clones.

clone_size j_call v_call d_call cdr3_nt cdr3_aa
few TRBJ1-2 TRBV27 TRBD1 TGTGCCAGCAGACAGGGGCGACGGGGCTACACCTTC CASRQGRRGYTF
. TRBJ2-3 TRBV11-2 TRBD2 TGTGCCAGCAGCACCAGACCGGGACTAGCGGGAGGGAGGTGGAATACGCAGTATTTT CASSTRPGLAGGRWNTQYF
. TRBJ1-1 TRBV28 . TGTGCCAGCAGTTTATTACGGACCACTGAAGCTTTCTTT CASSLLRTTEAFF
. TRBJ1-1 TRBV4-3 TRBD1 TGCGCCAGCAGCCATGGACAGGGGGGGACTGAAGCTTTCTTT CASSHGQGGTEAFF
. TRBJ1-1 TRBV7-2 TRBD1 TGTGCCAGCAGCCCTGTGACAGGGTGGGCTTTCTTT CASSPVTGWAFF
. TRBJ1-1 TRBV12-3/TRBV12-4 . TGTGCCAGCAGTTTTAATGACGTGGGGGGGTACACTGAAGCTTTCTTT CASSFNDVGGYTEAFF
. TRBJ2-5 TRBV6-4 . TGTGCCAGCAGTGACCGAAGGACGGTTAGAGAGACCCAGTACTTC CASSDRRTVRETQYF
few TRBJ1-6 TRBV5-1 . TGCGCCAGCAGGGGAGACATCCGAAATTCACCCCTCCACTTT CASRGDIRNSPLHF
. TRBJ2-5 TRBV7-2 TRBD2 TGTGCCAGCAGCTCCTCGGGACTAGCGGCTCGCCAGTACTTC CASSSSGLAARQYF
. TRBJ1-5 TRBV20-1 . TGCAGTGCTAAACAAAACCGGAATCAGCCCCAGCATTTT CSAKQNRNQPQHF
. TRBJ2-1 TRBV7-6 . TGTGCCAGCAGCTTAGAGGGCGACGGGGCGGGAGAGCAGTTCTTC CASSLEGDGAGEQFF
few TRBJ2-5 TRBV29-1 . TGCAGCGCGGGGGCACAGGGCAGCGGGACCCAGTACTTC CSAGAQGSGTQYF
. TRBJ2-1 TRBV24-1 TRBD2 TGTGCCACCAGTACTAGCGGGAATAACAATGAGCAGTTCTTC CATSTSGNNNEQFF
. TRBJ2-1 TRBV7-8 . TGTGCCAGCAGCTTTCAGCGCTCCTACAATGAGCAGTTCTTC CASSFQRSYNEQFF
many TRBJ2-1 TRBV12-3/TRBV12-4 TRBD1 TGTGCCAGCAGAGACCCGGGACAGCCGGACAATGAGCAGTTCTTC CASRDPGQPDNEQFF
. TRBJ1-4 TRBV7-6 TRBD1 TGTGCCAGCAGCTTAGGCAGGGGGCCCAGGGAAAAACTGTTTTTT CASSLGRGPREKLFF
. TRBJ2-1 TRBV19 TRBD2 TGTGCCAGTAGTATTAGCGGGGGGTCTCACAATGAGCAGTTCTTC CASSISGGSHNEQFF
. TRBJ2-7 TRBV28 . TGTGCCAGCAGTTTGGGTTGGATTAACTACGAGCAGTACTTC CASSLGWINYEQYF
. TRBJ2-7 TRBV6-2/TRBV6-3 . TGTGCCAGCAAACCTAGCGCGGAGGTCAACGAGCAGTACTTC CASKPSAEVNEQYF
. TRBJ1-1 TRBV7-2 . TGTGCCAGCAGCCCCGACACCTTTAACACTGAAGCTTTCTTT CASSPDTFNTEAFF
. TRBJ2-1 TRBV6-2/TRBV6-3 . TGTGCCAGCAGCCCCGTGGCTGGTGGGTCGAATGAGCAGTTCTTC CASSPVAGGSNEQFF
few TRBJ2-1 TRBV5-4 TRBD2 TGTGCCAGCAGCTTCACGGTCGGGGGGGCAGGTGAGCAGTTCTTC CASSFTVGGAGEQFF
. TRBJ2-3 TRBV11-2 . TGTGCCAGCAGCCGAGGTGAGGGCTCCACAGATACGCAGTATTTT CASSRGEGSTDTQYF